Detailed here is one T cell receptor beta chain. Its antigen target is currently unknown. Per-base qualities were not stored, and no clone one base away is much larger. Including the terminal cysteine and phenylalanine, the CDR3 comprises 13 residues. Only the CDR3 region is kept as DNA, spanning 39 bases read in frame from base 1. The germline V gene (reference sequence) gives CDR1 as SEHNR and CDR2 as FQNEAQ. The sample originates from a study of CD8+CD57+ T cells in acquired aplastic anemia (dated by TCRdb to 2017 to 2018). Notes on the research overall: On average, sorted CD4+ and CD8+ cells yielded around 3.4 ug of extracted DNA, with a range of about 0.19 to 30 ug. For healthy donor samples, the average read count was about 10.8 million for CD4+ cells and approximately 11 million for CD8+ cells.

The study at large found these results: Around 30 CD8+ CDR3 sequences were shared between patients and controls but appeared highly expressed in patients and within their immunodominant clones. No significant difference in CD8+ Simpson's diversity was found between patients and healthy controls (P=0.060).

In the study, sorted CD4+ and CD8+ blood T cells from patients with severe aplastic anemia and from healthy subjects underwent deep sequencing of TCR repertoires. Ficoll-Paque density gradient centrifugation was used to isolate peripheral blood mononuclear cells. Before DNA extraction, CD4+ and CD8+ T cells were sorted by FACS or by magnetic beads. TCR beta VDJ combination and CDR3 sequence profiling used genomic DNA as the template. TCR repertoire sequencing was run on an Illumina HiSeq 2000. In the paper's pipeline: TRBV/TRBJ rearrangement plots, CDR3 size and DJ length profiles, and Simpson's diversity index were used to evaluate the repertoires. Whichever DNA sequence was most abundant in the deep sequencing data was defined as the immunodominant clone. CDR3 amino acid sequences were screened for sharing across subjects and were compared with published repertoires and the VDJdb database. TCRdb reran the public reads through fastp at Q25 and MiXCR, keeping productive beta chains. Entries that share a CDR3 protein sequence are merged under the most common genes and DNA. The V and J calls reflect TCRdb's pipeline rather than the authors' work. The sample contains about 68,000 distinct CDR3 sequences, roughly 50% of them found a single time. The ten largest clones represent around 8.8% of the sample.

Sequenced: sorted CD4+, CD8+, or CD8+CD57+ T cells (not recorded which) from PBMCs. The chain links TRBV7-9 with TRBJ2-7, with the D gene too uncertain to name. The DNA end is a closer match to TRBJ2-5, so the J assignment may be wrong. The sequence was obtained from a human donor in good health, serving as a control. The nucleotide sequence reads TGTGCCAGCAGCCTCGATATTGATGGGACCCAGTACTTC. It codes for CASSLDIDGTQYF.